Listed below are T cell receptor beta chains from one sample, sequenced in a study of blood T cell repertoires in COVID-19. Method: immunoSEQ multiplex PCR; TCRdb's copy keeps in-frame clones and lacks some. This sample has approximately 52,000 clones; 80% to 90% occur once, and the top ten carry 4.9%. Sequenced: peripheral blood. The origin of the receptors is a man aged 55 to 70 with active COVID-19. The CDR3 runs from the conserved cysteine through the conserved F or W. D genes are given only for firm matches. Clone size is stated in some rows and not others, as once, few, many or a class when expanded.

abundance,d_gene,v_gene,j_gene,CDR3nt,CDR3aa
.,TRBD1,TRBV2,TRBJ2-5,TGTGCCAGCAGTAAGCCCGGACAGGGAGGAGAGACCCAGTACTTC,CASSKPGQGGETQYF
.,TRBD1,TRBV3-1/TRBV3-2,TRBJ1-2,TGTGCCAGCAGCCAAGGGGGACAGGGCCCCTATGGCTACACCTTC,CASSQGGQGPYGYTF
few,.,TRBV7-9,TRBJ2-2,TGTGCCAGCAGCCTAAAGAACACCGGGGAGCTGTTTTTT,CASSLKNTGELFF
.,.,TRBV6-2/TRBV6-3,TRBJ2-7,TGTGCCAGCAGTTACTCGGACAGCGCCTACGAGCAGTACTTC,CASSYSDSAYEQYF
.,.,TRBV3-1/TRBV3-2,TRBJ2-1,TGTGCCAGCAGATCTTACAATGAGCAGTTCTTC,CASRSYNEQFF
.,TRBD2,TRBV7-6,TRBJ2-2,TGTGCCAGCAGCTTACGGCGGGAGCGAACCGGGGAGCTGTTTTTT,CASSLRRERTGELFF
.,.,TRBV30,TRBJ1-4,TGTGCCTGGACCGGACAGTTTTCTCTGGGGGATGACGAAAAACTGTTTTTT,CAWTGQFSLGDDEKLFF
.,.,TRBV7-3,TRBJ1-4,TGTGCCAGCAGCTCCATACAGAATGAAAAACTGTTTTTT,CASSSIQNEKLFF
.,.,TRBV18,TRBJ2-7,TGTGCCAGCTCACCGGGCAGTGAGCCTTACGAGCAGTACTTC,CASSPGSEPYEQYF
once,TRBD2,TRBV18,TRBJ2-7,TGTGCCAGCTCAAGAGCGGGAGAGGGAGAGCAGTACTTC,CASSRAGEGEQYF
.,TRBD2,TRBV10-3,TRBJ2-7,TGTGCCGGAGGAGCGGGAGGGTACGAGCAGTACTTC,CAGGAGGYEQYF
.,.,TRBV7-9,TRBJ2-7,TGTGCCAGCAGCTCTACGACAGAAAAACGCGGCGAGCAGTACTTC,CASSSTTEKRGEQYF
.,TRBD2,TRBV19,TRBJ2-1,TGTGCCAGTAGTATGGCTAGCGGGTCGAACAATGAGCAGTTCTTC,CASSMASGSNNEQFF
.,TRBD1,TRBV5-1,TRBJ2-1,TGCGCCAGCAGCTTGGACGTGGACAGGGGGCAGTTCTTC,CASSLDVDRGQFF
.,TRBD2,TRBV2,TRBJ2-1,TGTGCCAGCACCAAATGGGGGGGACATGAGCAGTTCTTC,CASTKWGGHEQFF
few,TRBD2,TRBV19,TRBJ2-7,TGTGCCAGTAGTATGCTAGCGGGAGGGACCTACGAGCAGTACTTC,CASSMLAGGTYEQYF
.,TRBD2,TRBV5-1,TRBJ2-7,TGCGCCAGCAGCTTGGCCGGAGCGGGGAACCTCTACGAGCAGTACTTC,CASSLAGAGNLYEQYF
few,.,TRBV11-2,TRBJ2-1,TGTGCCAGCAGCTTAGGTCTACACAATGAGCAGTTCTTC,CASSLGLHNEQFF
.,TRBD1,TRBV27,TRBJ2-1,TGTGCCAGCAGTCCCCCCCTTAGGACAGGGAATAATGAGCAGTTCTTC,CASSPPLRTGNNEQFF
.,TRBD1,TRBV29-1,TRBJ1-2,TGCAGCGTTGTCAGGGACAGGGGCGTTGGCTACACCTTC,CSVVRDRGVGYTF
.,TRBD1,TRBV19,TRBJ1-2,TGTGCCAGTAGTTTTTCACAGGGGTCGTTTGGCTACACCTTC,CASSFSQGSFGYTF
.,.,TRBV10-3,TRBJ2-7,TGTGCCATCAGTGACCCCGGACAGAATACCTACGAGCAGTACTTC,CAISDPGQNTYEQYF
.,TRBD1,TRBV28,TRBJ2-7,TGTGCCAGCAGTTCCGAGACAGGGGGTCAAAGTTACGAGCAGTACTTC,CASSSETGGQSYEQYF
.,.,TRBV28,TRBJ2-5,TGTGCCAGCAGGTACCCAACGGGAGAAGAGACCCAGTACTTC,CASRYPTGEETQYF
.,.,TRBV11-1,TRBJ2-1,TGTGCCAGCAGCTCCCGGACGGGTAGCGGATACAATGAGCAGTTCTTC,CASSSRTGSGYNEQFF
once,TRBD2,TRBV28,TRBJ2-1,TGTGCCAGCAGTTTACCACTAGCGGGGAATGAGCAGTTCTTC,CASSLPLAGNEQFF
.,TRBD2,TRBV29-1,TRBJ2-7,TGCAGCGTTGTTGCTGGACTAGCGGGAAGAGTAGGGGCGTGGGCCTACGAGCAGTACTTC,CSVVAGLAGRVGAWAYEQYF
.,TRBD1,TRBV28,TRBJ1-5,TGTGCCAGCAGCAAGGGACAGCCTGTAAATCAGCCCCAGCATTTT,CASSKGQPVNQPQHF
.,.,TRBV19,TRBJ1-5,TGTGCCACGACGTTAGGAGGAAGCAATCAGCCCCAGCATTTT,CATTLGGSNQPQHF
.,TRBD2,TRBV11-1,TRBJ2-1,TGTGCCAGCAGCTTACCGACTAGCTTGGGGTACAATGAGCAGTTCTTC,CASSLPTSLGYNEQFF
.,TRBD2,TRBV28,TRBJ2-7,TGTGCCAGCACAACACCCGGGACTACGGGCTACGAGCAGTACTTC,CASTTPGTTGYEQYF
once,TRBD1,TRBV5-6,TRBJ2-1,TGTGCCAGCAGCCACCGGGACAGGTCTTCAAGCTCCTACAATGAGCAGTTCTTC,CASSHRDRSSSSYNEQFF
.,.,TRBV9,TRBJ2-1,TGTGCCAGCAGCCTCGGACAGCAGCAGTTCTTC,CASSLGQQQFF
.,.,TRBV28,TRBJ2-7,TGTGCCAGCAGTTTACGGACAGTCAAATACGAGCAGTACTTC,CASSLRTVKYEQYF
.,.,TRBV2,TRBJ2-1,TGTGCCTGCCGACTAGTAACTGAGCAGTTCTTC,CACRLVTEQFF
.,.,TRBV6-5,TRBJ2-4,TGTGCCAGCAGGGAGACTCCCCGGGTGCCCAAGTACTTC,CASRETPRVPKYF
.,.,TRBV2,TRBJ1-5,TGTGCCAGCAGTGGGGCAGGGGATAGCAATCAGCCCCAGCATTTT,CASSGAGDSNQPQHF
.,TRBD1,TRBV2,TRBJ2-3,TGTGCCACCCAGACAGGGACCACGGGAAGCACAGATACGCAGTATTTT,CATQTGTTGSTDTQYF
once,.,TRBV2,TRBJ2-7,TGTGCCAGCAAATTACAGGCTTCCTCCTACGAGCAGTACTTC,CASKLQASSYEQYF
.,.,TRBV6-5,TRBJ1-1,TGTGCCAGCAGTTACACCGGACAGAACACTGAAGCTTTCTTT,CASSYTGQNTEAFF
.,.,TRBV2,TRBJ2-3,TGTGCCAGCAGTGACCAGCGTTTAGGCACAGATACGCAGTATTTT,CASSDQRLGTDTQYF
.,TRBD2,TRBV28,TRBJ2-7,TGTGCCAGCAGTACACTAGCGGGAGGCTCGAACGAGCAGTACTTC,CASSTLAGGSNEQYF
.,TRBD2,TRBV10-3,TRBJ2-1,TGTGCCATCAGCCGACTCAAAGCGGGAGCCTATGAGCAGTTCTTC,CAISRLKAGAYEQFF
few,.,TRBV10-3,TRBJ2-1,TGTGCCCAGAGGGGGGGCGAGGACAATGAGCAGTTCTTC,CAQRGGEDNEQFF
.,TRBD2,TRBV6-2/TRBV6-3,TRBJ2-3,TGTGCCAGCACCCCGCGCGGGCTAGCGGGAGGGTCAAGAGATACGCAGTATTTT,CASTPRGLAGGSRDTQYF
.,TRBD1,TRBV6-6,TRBJ2-7,TGTGCCAGCAGCAATATCCGGGACAGGAACACCTACGAGCAGTACTTC,CASSNIRDRNTYEQYF
.,TRBD2,TRBV4-1,TRBJ2-5,TGCGCCAGCAGCCAAGTAGCGGGAGAACAAGAGACCCAGTACTTC,CASSQVAGEQETQYF
.,TRBD1,TRBV5-1,TRBJ2-7,TGCGCCAGCAGCCCGGGACAGGGAGGCTACGAGCAGTACTTC,CASSPGQGGYEQYF
.,.,TRBV11-2,TRBJ2-2,TGTGCCAGCAGCCAGTCACCGGGATCGAACACCGGGGAGCTGTTTTTT,CASSQSPGSNTGELFF